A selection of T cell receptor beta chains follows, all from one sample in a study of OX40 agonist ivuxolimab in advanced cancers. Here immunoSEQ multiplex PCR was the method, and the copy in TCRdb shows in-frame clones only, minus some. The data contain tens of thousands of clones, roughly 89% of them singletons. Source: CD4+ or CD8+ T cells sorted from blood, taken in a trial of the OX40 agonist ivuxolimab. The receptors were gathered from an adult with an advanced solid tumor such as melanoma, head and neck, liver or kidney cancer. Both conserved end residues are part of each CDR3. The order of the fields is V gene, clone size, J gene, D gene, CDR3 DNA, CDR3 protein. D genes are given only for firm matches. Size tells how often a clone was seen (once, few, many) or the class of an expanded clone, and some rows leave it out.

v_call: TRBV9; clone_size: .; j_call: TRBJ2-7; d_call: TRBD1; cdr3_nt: TGTGCCAGCAGCGTAGCCCCGGGACAGACTTACGAGCAGTACTTC; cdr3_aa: CASSVAPGQTYEQYF
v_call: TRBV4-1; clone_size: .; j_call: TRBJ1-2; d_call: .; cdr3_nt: TGCGCCAGCAGCTTAAGAGACAGGTCGGATGGCTACACCTTC; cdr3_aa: CASSLRDRSDGYTF
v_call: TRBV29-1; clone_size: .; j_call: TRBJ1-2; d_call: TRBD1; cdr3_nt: TGCAGCGCCGACAGGGAGGCCTATGGCTACACCTTC; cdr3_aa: CSADREAYGYTF
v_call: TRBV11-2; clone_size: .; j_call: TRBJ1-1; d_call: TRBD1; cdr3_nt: TGTGCCAGCAGCTCCCCAGGGGGAAGCACTGAAGCTTTCTTT; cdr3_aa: CASSSPGGSTEAFF
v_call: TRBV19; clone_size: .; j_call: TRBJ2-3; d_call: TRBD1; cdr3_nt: TGTGCCAGTAGTGCCCGGGACAGGGGAACAGATACGCAGTATTTT; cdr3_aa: CASSARDRGTDTQYF
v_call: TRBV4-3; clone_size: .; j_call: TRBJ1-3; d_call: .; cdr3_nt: TGCGCCAGCAGCCTAGACAGGTTCTCTGGAAACACCATATATTTT; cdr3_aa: CASSLDRFSGNTIYF
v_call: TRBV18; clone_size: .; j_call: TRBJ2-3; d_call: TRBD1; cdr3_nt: TGTGCCAGCTCACTCGGGACACAGGGGTCAGATACGCAGTATTTT; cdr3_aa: CASSLGTQGSDTQYF
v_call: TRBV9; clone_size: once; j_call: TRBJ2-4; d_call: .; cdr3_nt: TGTGCCAGCAGCGTAGACAGGATGGGGGCCAAAAACATTCAGTACTTC; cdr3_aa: CASSVDRMGAKNIQYF
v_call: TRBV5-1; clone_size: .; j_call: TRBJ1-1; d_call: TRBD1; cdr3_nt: TGCGCCAGCAGCTTGGAAGGAATGACAGGGGCTAGAGCTTTCTTT; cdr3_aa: CASSLEGMTGARAFF
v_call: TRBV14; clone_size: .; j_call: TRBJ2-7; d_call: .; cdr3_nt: TGTGCCAGCAGCCAAGTATACGGCAGCTCCTACGAGCAGTACTTC; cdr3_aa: CASSQVYGSSYEQYF
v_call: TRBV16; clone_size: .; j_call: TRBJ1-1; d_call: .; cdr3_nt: TGTGCCAGCAGCCAAATCGAACACTACACTGAAGCTTTCTTT; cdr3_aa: CASSQIEHYTEAFF
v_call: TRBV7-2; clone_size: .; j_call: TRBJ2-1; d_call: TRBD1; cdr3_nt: TGTGCCAGCAGCGAATGGACAGGGGACAATGAGCAGTTCTTC; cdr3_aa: CASSEWTGDNEQFF
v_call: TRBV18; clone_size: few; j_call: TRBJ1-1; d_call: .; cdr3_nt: TGTGCCAGCTCAGTAGGGGTGGAGGCTGAAGCTTTCTTT; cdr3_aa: CASSVGVEAEAFF
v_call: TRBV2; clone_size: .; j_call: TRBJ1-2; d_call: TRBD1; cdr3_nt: TGTGCCAGCAGTGAGCAGGGGGCGGACTATGGCTACACCTTC; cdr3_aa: CASSEQGADYGYTF
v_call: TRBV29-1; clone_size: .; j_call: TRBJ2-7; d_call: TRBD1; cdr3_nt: TGCAGCGTGGGGTCCCGGGACAGAGTTTACGAGCAGTACTTC; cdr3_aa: CSVGSRDRVYEQYF
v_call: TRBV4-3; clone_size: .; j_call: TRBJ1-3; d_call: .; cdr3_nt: TGCGCCAGCAGCCAACCCGGGACTCCTGGAAACACCATATATTTT; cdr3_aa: CASSQPGTPGNTIYF
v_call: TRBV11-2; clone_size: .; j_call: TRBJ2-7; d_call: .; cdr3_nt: TGTGCCAGCAACCCTCTATTTTCGGAGGGGAACTACGAGCAGTACTTC; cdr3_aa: CASNPLFSEGNYEQYF
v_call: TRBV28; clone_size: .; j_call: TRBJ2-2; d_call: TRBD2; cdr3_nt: TGTGCCAGCATCCGAGGCGGGGGGGCAGGCGGGGAGCTGTTTTTT; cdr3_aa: CASIRGGGAGGELFF
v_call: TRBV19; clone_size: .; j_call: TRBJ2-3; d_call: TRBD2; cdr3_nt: TGTGCCAGTAGTCCCGGACTAGCGGGTGGCACAGATACGCAGTATTTT; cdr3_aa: CASSPGLAGGTDTQYF
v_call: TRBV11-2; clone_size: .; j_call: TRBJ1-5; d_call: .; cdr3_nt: TGTGCCAGCAGCTTAAGGTTCCAGCCCCAGCATTTT; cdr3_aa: CASSLRFQPQHF
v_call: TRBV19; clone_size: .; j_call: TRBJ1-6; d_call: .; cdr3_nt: TGTGCCAGTAGTATTGGCGGTTTCCCACCCCTCCACTTT; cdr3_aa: CASSIGGFPPLHF
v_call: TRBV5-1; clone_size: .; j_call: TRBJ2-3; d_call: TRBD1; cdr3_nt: TGCGCCAGCAGCATCGGACAGGGGGCGTACGCGCCCCCCACAGATACGCAGTATTTT; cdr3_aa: CASSIGQGAYAPPTDTQYF
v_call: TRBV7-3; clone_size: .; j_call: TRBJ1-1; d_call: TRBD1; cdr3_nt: TGTGCCAGCAGCTTACAGGGGGCTAACTCTCCGGGATCTGAAGCTTTCTTT; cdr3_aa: CASSLQGANSPGSEAFF
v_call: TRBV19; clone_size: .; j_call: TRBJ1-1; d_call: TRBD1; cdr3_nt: TGTGCCAGTAGTATGCAACGCGACAGGGACACTTTCTTT; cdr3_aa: CASSMQRDRDTFF
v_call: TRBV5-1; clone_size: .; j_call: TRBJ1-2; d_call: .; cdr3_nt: TGCGCCAGCAGCAACCTGCAGGGTAGCTATGGCTACACCTTC; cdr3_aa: CASSNLQGSYGYTF
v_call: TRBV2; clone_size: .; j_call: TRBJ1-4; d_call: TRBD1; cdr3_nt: TGTGCCAGCAGTGGGGGGACAGTAGTTGAAAAACTGTTTTTT; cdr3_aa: CASSGGTVVEKLFF
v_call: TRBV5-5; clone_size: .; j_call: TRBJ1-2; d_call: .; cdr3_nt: TGTGCCAGCAGCCCAGAAGTCCTACAGGGTAACAGTTTCTATGGCTACACCTTC; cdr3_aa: CASSPEVLQGNSFYGYTF
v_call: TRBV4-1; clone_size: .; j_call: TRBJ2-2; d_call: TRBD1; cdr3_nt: TGCGCCAGCAGCCTACGCCGGGACAGGGGTGGCGGGGAGCTGTTTTTT; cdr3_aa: CASSLRRDRGGGELFF
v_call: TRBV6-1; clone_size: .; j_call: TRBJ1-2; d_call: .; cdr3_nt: TGTGCCAGCTATCTGGTTGGAGGCTACACCTTC; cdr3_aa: CASYLVGGYTF
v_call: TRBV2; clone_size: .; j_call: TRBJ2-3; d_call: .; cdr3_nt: TGTGCCAGCAGTGAAAGGCGGGGTACAGAAGGTACGCAGTATTTT; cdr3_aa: CASSERRGTEGTQYF
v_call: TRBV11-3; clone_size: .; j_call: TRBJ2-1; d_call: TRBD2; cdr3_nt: TGTGCCAGCAGCTTAGACGGTAGCGGGGTCTACAATGAGCAGTTCTTC; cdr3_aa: CASSLDGSGVYNEQFF